This T cell receptor (beta chain) was captured by sequencing in a study of PD-1 blockade in classical Hodgkin lymphoma. Whole-study findings and limits: Newly diagnosed patients had baseline TCR diversity that was reportedly lower than that of healthy donors.

Each patient's relapse followed autologous stem cell transplantation, and brentuximab vedotin exposure varied. Sequenced by immunoSEQ multiplex PCR; TCRdb stores in-frame clones only, minus some. This sample yields some 38,000 clones, of which around 76% are seen a single time; 16% belongs to the top ten. Germline V gene data show CDR1 as SGHAT and CDR2 as FQNNGV. The CDR3 has 17 amino acids. The V end lost 1 base, the J end lost 0 bases, and 16 bases lay between the germline ends. Concerning this clone itself: Its cognate antigen is unknown.

The source material was peripheral blood mononuclear cells (PBMCs), sampled before the second cycle of nivolumab. This TCR was sampled from a human donor with classical Hodgkin lymphoma. The rearrangement joins TRBV11-2 to TRBJ2-7; D might be TRBD2 (6 bases). The CDR3 here is CASSLGSTWGVSYEQYF. DNA for the CDR3: TGTGCCAGCAGCTTAGGATCCACCTGGGGGGTCTCCTACGAGCAGTACTTC. Full variable domain (remainder filled in from reference TRBV11-2 and TRBJ2-7): EAGVAQSPRYKIIEKRQSVAFWCNPISGHATLYWYQQILGQGPKLLIQFQNNGVVDDSQLPKDRFSAERLKGVDSTLKIQPAKLEDSAVYLCASSLGSTWGVSYEQYFGPGTRLTVT.